This T cell receptor (beta chain) was recorded in a study of blood T cell repertoires in COVID-19. Study background: Some COVID-19 samples were acute and others convalescent; all came from the United States, Italy and Spain.

This CDR3 has 15 residues. Germline assignment: CDR1 MNHEY and CDR2 SVGAGI. With V trimmed by 6 bases and J by 0 bases, 4 bases remained unmatched. Per the study methods: Estimation of nucleated cell counts was performed using reference gene primer amplification. Data came from immunoSEQ multiplex PCR; TCRdb stores just in-frame clones and leaves some out. V, J and clone size reflect that table, while D and trimming were determined from the DNA. In the table there are about 82,000 clones, roughly 80% of which are singletons. This clone has a handful of counts. The receptor comes from a woman in her 40s with active or convalescent COVID-19. This chain joins TRBV6-5 and TRBJ2-2, with TRBD1 matching over 7 bases. The sequenced sample was peripheral blood. CDR3 bases: TGTGCCAGCAGGAAGGACAGGTCGAACACCGGGGAGCTGTTTTTT. This codes for CASRKDRSNTGELFF.